This TCR beta chain was recorded in a study of blood T cell repertoires in COVID-19. For the study at large: Samples of COVID-19 (acute and convalescent) were obtained from the United States, Italy and Spain. The analysed material was cDNA or gDNA that came from T cells, B-cell-depleted T cells, or PBMCs.

The CDR3 loop spans 15 amino acids. Germline trimming cut 4 bases from V and 7 bases from J; bases unmatched to any gene: 6. Germline V lookup: CDR1 LGHDT, CDR2 YNNKEL (reference sequence). Under the authors' procedure: Amplification from reference gene primers served as the basis for estimated nucleated cell counts. Clones were read by immunoSEQ multiplex PCR, and TCRdb kept only the in-frame ones, dropping some. The V and J calls and the clone size are those of that table, but D and trimming were determined from the DNA. The table includes about 230,000 clones, roughly 90% detected once. This TCR came from an older woman with acute or convalescent COVID-19. This rearrangement joins TRBV3-1 (or the pseudogene TRBV3-2) to TRBJ1-6; TRBD1 matches at 8 bases. The sequenced sample was peripheral blood. The DNA of the CDR3 is TGTGCCAGCAGCCGAAACACAGGGGGGAATTCACCCCTCCACTTT. Its protein product is CASSRNTGGNSPLHF.